This T cell receptor (beta chain) is drawn from a study of T cells in Graves' hyperthyroidism and ophthalmopathy. Study observations and caveats: Most clonotypes expanded in the thyroid (above 0.001) were also present in blood. Ophthalmopathy was predicted by the model a median of roughly 6.7 months ahead of onset.

Germline V CDR1 and CDR2: SNHLY, FYNNEI. This CDR3 has 12 residues. Trimming removed 5 bases at V and 8 bases at J, with 12 bases between. Stable hyperthyroidism: no ophthalmopathy progression over 18 months of follow-up. Amplification targeted TCR beta CDR3 regions from RNA transcripts. HTBI primers were the set used in a first-round RT-PCR of the TCR CDR3. MiXCR was run by TCRdb on the multiplex PCR reads, yielding one entry per CDR3 protein. Of approximately 500,000 distinct CDR3 sequences in the sample, about 45% were seen once. In its sample, this clonotype was seen many times. The antigen is not known.

The V gene is TRBV2, the J gene TRBJ1-2; D possibly corresponds to TRBD1 (6 bases). The clonotype comes from a young woman with Graves' hyperthyroidism. Sequenced sample: peripheral blood or thyroid tissue (not recorded which). The CDR3, as DNA: TGTGCCAGCAGTTTACAGGGTGACGGCTACACCTTC. This gives the protein CASSLQGDGYTF.